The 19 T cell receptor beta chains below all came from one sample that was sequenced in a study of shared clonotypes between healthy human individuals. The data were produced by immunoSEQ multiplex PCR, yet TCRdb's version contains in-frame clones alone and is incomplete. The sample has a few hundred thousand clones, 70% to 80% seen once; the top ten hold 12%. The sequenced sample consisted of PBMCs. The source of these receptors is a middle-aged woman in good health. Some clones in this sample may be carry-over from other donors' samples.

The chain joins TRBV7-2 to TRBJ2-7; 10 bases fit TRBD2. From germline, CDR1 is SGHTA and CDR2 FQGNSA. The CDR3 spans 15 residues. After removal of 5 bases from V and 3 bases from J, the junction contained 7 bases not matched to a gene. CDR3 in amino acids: CASSLGLAVNYEQYF. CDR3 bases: TGTGCCAGCAGCCTCGGACTAGCGGTTAACTACGAGCAGTACTTC.

The chain's CDR3 is CASSGPGLAGPYNEQFF. The CDR3 region has the DNA TGTGCCAGCAGTGGGCCGGGACTAGCGGGACCATACAATGAGCAGTTCTTC. The gene calls are TRBV2 and TRBJ2-1; 13 bases fit TRBD2. Germline trimming cut 4 bases from V and 4 bases from J; bases unmatched to any gene: 7. Germline values: CDR1 SNHLY, CDR2 FYNNEI. The length of the CDR3 is 17 residues.

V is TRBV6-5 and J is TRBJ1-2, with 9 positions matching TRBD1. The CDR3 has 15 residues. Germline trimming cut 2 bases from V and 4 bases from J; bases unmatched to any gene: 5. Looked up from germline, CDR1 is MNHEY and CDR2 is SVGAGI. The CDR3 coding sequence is TGTGCCAGCAGTTACGGCGGGACAGGGTCCTATGGCTACACCTTC. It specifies CASSYGGTGSYGYTF.

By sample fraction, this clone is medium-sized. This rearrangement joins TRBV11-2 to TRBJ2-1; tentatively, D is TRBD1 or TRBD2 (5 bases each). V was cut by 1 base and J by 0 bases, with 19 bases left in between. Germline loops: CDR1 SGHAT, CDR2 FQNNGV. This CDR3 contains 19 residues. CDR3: CASSLGRKLVGGSYNEQFF. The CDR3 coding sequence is TGTGCCAGCAGCTTAGGAAGGAAACTGGTTGGGGGCTCCTACAATGAGCAGTTCTTC.

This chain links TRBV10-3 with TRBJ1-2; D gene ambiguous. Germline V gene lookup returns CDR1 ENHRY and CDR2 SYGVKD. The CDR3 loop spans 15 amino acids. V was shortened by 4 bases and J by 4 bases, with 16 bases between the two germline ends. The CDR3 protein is CAISGPDQGVYGYTF. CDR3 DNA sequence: TGTGCCATCAGTGGCCCCGATCAAGGAGTCTATGGCTACACCTTC.

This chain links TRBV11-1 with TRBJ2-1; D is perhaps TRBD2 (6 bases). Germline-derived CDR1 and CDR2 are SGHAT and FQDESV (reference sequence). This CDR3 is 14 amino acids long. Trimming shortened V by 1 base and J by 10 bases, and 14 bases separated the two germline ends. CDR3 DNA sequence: TGTGCCAGCAGCTTAGTAGCGGATTTAGGAGAGCAGTTCTTC. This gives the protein CASSLVADLGEQFF.

CDR3 loop: CASRTSGRPSYEQYF. The CDR3 nucleotides are TGTGCCAGCAGGACGAGCGGGAGGCCCTCCTACGAGCAGTACTTC. The chain is built from TRBV2 and TRBJ2-7, with 9 nucleotides matching TRBD2. The CDR3 runs to 15 residues. V gave up 6 bases and J gave up 0 bases; unmatched junction bases: 6. Germline V CDR1 and CDR2: SNHLY, FYNNEI.

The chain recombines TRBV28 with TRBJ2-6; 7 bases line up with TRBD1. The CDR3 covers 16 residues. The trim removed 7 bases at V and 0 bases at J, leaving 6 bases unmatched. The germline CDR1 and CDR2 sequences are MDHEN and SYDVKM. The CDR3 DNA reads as TGTGCCAGCACCACCCAGGGGGACTCTGGGGCCAACGTCCTGACTTTC. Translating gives CASTTQGDSGANVLTF.

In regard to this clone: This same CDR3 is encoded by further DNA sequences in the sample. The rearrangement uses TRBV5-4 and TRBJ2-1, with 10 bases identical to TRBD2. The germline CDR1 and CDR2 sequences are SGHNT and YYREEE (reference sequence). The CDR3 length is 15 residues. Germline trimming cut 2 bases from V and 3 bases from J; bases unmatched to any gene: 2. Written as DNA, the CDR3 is TGTGCCAGCAGCTTAACTAGCGGGATCTACAATGAGCAGTTCTTC. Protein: CASSLTSGIYNEQFF.

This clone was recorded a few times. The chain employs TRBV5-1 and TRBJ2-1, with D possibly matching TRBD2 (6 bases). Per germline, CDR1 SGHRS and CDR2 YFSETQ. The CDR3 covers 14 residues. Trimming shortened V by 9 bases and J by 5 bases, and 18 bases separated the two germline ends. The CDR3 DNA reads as TGCGCCACCCAGCGGGTCCCTGACGACAATGAGCAGTTCTTC. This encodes CATQRVPDDNEQFF. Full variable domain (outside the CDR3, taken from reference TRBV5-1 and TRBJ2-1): KAGVTQTPRYLIKTRGQQVTLSCSPISGHRSVSWYQQTPGQGLQFLFEYFSETQRNKGNFPGRFSGRQFSNSRSEMNVSTLELGDSALYLCATQRVPDDNEQFFGPGTRLTVL.

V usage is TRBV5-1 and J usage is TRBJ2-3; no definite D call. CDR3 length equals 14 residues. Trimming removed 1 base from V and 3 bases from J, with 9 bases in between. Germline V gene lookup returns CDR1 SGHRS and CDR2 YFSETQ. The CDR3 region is CASSLSIRTDTQYF. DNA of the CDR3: TGCGCCAGCAGCTTGTCCATCAGGACAGATACGCAGTATTTT.

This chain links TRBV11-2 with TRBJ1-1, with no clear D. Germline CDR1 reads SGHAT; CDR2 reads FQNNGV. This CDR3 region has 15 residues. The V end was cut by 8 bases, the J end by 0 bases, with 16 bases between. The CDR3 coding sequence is TGTGCCAGCTCTAAACCTACGCCTCTGAACACTGAAGCTTTCTTT. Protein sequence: CASSKPTPLNTEAFF.

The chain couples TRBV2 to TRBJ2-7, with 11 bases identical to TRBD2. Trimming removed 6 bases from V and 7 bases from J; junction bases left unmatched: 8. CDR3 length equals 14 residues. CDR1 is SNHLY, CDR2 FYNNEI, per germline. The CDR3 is CASSLGTSGKEQYF. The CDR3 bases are TGTGCCAGCAGCCTAGGGACTAGCGGAAAGGAGCAGTACTTC.

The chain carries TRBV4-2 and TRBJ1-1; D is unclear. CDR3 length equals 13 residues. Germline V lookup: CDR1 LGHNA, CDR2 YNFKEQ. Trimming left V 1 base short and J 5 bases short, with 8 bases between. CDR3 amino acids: CASSQGPPTEAFF. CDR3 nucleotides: TGTGCCAGCAGCCAAGGGCCCCCGACTGAAGCTTTCTTT.

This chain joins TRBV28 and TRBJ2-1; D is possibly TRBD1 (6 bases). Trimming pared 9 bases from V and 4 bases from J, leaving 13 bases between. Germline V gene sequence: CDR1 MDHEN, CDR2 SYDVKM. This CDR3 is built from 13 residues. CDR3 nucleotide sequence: TGTGCCAGTCTAACAGGGAATTACAATGAGCAGTTCTTC. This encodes CASLTGNYNEQFF.

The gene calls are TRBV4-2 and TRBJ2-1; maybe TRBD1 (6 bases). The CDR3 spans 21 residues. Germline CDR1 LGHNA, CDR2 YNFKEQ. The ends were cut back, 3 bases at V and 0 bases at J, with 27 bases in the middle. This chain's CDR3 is CASSHLQGYSNALSSYNEQFF. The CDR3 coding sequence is TGTGCCAGCAGCCACTTACAGGGCTACTCCAATGCACTTAGCTCCTACAATGAGCAGTTCTTC.

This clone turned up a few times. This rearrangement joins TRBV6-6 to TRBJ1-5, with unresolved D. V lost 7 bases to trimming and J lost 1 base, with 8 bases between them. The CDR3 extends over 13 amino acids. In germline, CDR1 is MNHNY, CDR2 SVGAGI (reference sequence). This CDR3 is CASTTVSNQPQHF. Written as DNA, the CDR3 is TGTGCCAGCACCACCGTAAGCAATCAGCCCCAGCATTTT.

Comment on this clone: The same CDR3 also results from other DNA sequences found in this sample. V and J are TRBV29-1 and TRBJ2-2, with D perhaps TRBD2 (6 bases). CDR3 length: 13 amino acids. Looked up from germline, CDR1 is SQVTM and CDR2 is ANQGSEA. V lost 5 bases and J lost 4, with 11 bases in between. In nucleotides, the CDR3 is TGCAGCGTTAACACCGGGGGCACCGGGGAGCTGTTTTTT. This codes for CSVNTGGTGELFF.

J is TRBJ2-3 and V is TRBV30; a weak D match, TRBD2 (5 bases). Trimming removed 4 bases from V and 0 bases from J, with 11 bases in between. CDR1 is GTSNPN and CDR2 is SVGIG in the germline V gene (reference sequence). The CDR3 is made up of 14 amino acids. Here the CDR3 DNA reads TGTGCCTGGACACCCGGACTCAGCACAGATACGCAGTATTTT. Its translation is CAWTPGLSTDTQYF.